What follows is one T cell receptor (beta chain) and its context. This clonotype was detected ten times or more. It has no known antigen specificity. Base qualities are not recorded, but no much larger clone differs from it by a single base. The data derive from a study of T cells in Graves' hyperthyroidism and ophthalmopathy (dated by TCRdb to between 2018 and 2020). For the study in its entirety: Peripheral blood was sampled at the time of initial diagnosis, prior to any treatment. Prospective prediction of ophthalmopathy was tested in an independent validation cohort of 18 to 20 hyperthyroidism patients and 17 patients who later progressed to ophthalmopathy. According to the paper, TCR Vbeta CDR3 sequencing was carried out on 135 peripheral blood samples, which came from more than 40 ophthalmopathy, fewer than 80 hyperthyroidism and roughly 17 progressor patients. After blood sampling, hyperthyroidism patients were treated with methimazole at a starting dose of 30 mg daily, and ophthalmopathy patients were treated with high-dose intravenous methylprednisolone. To identify distinguishing TCR V-J signatures, a discovery cohort of around 100 patients was used, comprising fewer than 45 with Graves' ophthalmopathy and around 60 with stable Graves' hyperthyroidism. The 100 or so discovery patients were randomly divided into training and test sets at a 7:3 ratio. In addition, the study compared T-cell repertoires in thyroid tissue and in blood from over 5 Graves' hyperthyroidism patients. Study-wide conclusions, independent of this receptor: No statistical method was used to fix the sample size in advance, and group allocation was not hidden from the investigators. Most expanded thyroid clonotypes (frequency above 0.001) were also detected in blood, a finding suggesting that blood repertoires may reflect thyroid immune responses. In cross-validation, a model built on a 13 V-J signature told ophthalmopathy apart from stable hyperthyroidism with approximately 90% sensitivity and around 81% specificity, and in testing the same model reached 80%/75%. In validation, the model predicted progression to ophthalmopathy with 55% to 71% sensitivity and 72% to 85% specificity, a median of 6.5 months before onset.

TCR beta CDR3 regions were amplified from RNA transcripts. For the first round of RT-PCR on the TCR CDR3, the HTBI primer set was used together with the Qiagen OneStep RT-PCR kit. Libraries were constructed in a second round of multiplex PCR, after which size selection and purification were performed. Sequencing of the libraries was done on an Illumina HiSeq2000 using paired-end 100 bp reads. In the authors' own workflow: Raw data were processed with SOAPnuke, discarding reads with adapters, uncalled bases, mean Phred below 15, or no exact constant-primer or identifier match. High-quality paired reads were merged using COPE v1.2.5, and each unique nucleotide sequence was defined as a clonotype. MiTCR v1.1 was used to align clonotypes to the IMGT TRBV, TRBD and TRBJ reference segments. Only V-J combinations with frequency above 0.0001, covering 98% to 99.2% of repertoires, were analysed. A TCS score was defined as the ratio between F50 (clonal expansion) and ExV (chaos), using BLOSUM62-based TCRdist between CDR3 peptides within each V-J. Welch's t-statistics and random forest reduced around 550 V-J features to roughly 13, which were used in a naive Bayes classifier (R e1071). The public reads were reanalyzed by TCRdb: fastp trimming at Q25, MiXCR alignment, in-frame beta chains only. Records with the same CDR3 protein are collapsed into one entry carrying the most frequent genes and DNA. The authors' filters were not applied to this entry. The sample has about 350,000 distinct CDR3 sequences on record, about 15% of them singletons. The ten most abundant clones make up 20% to 25% of the sample.

Graves' hyperthyroidism was defined as stable when no progression to ophthalmopathy occurred over 18 months of follow-up. Hyperthyroidism patients were newly diagnosed, with disease duration under 2 months, and aged 18 to 65 years. Exclusion was applied to patients with uncontrolled infections, other autoimmune diseases, pregnancy or lactation. Diagnoses relied on clinical symptoms, serum thyroxine and TRAb, thyroid ultrasound and orbital computed tomography. Ficoll-Paque density gradient centrifugation was used to isolate PBMCs from 8 to 10 ml of fresh peripheral blood. Total RNA was extracted using Trizol reagent, and RNA quality was assessed on an Agilent 2100 Bioanalyzer. V loses 4 bases of germline sequence and J loses 10 bases, and the interval between the two ends is 14 bases. The CDR3 sequence holds 13 residues, the cysteine and phenylalanine included. Just CDR3 DNA is preserved here, 39 bases in frame from base 1. Reading the germline V gene (reference sequence) gives CDR1 SEHNR and CDR2 FQNEAQ.

The receptor chain draws on TRBV7-9 and TRBJ2-1; the D region may be TRBD1 or TRBD2, each matching 5 bases equally. Sequencing was carried out using blood. This sequence was found in a woman aged 25-40 years with Graves' hyperthyroidism. The nucleotides are TGTGCCAGCAGCTCCGTAGTGGGGGAAGAGCAGTTCTTC. It codes for CASSSVVGEEQFF.